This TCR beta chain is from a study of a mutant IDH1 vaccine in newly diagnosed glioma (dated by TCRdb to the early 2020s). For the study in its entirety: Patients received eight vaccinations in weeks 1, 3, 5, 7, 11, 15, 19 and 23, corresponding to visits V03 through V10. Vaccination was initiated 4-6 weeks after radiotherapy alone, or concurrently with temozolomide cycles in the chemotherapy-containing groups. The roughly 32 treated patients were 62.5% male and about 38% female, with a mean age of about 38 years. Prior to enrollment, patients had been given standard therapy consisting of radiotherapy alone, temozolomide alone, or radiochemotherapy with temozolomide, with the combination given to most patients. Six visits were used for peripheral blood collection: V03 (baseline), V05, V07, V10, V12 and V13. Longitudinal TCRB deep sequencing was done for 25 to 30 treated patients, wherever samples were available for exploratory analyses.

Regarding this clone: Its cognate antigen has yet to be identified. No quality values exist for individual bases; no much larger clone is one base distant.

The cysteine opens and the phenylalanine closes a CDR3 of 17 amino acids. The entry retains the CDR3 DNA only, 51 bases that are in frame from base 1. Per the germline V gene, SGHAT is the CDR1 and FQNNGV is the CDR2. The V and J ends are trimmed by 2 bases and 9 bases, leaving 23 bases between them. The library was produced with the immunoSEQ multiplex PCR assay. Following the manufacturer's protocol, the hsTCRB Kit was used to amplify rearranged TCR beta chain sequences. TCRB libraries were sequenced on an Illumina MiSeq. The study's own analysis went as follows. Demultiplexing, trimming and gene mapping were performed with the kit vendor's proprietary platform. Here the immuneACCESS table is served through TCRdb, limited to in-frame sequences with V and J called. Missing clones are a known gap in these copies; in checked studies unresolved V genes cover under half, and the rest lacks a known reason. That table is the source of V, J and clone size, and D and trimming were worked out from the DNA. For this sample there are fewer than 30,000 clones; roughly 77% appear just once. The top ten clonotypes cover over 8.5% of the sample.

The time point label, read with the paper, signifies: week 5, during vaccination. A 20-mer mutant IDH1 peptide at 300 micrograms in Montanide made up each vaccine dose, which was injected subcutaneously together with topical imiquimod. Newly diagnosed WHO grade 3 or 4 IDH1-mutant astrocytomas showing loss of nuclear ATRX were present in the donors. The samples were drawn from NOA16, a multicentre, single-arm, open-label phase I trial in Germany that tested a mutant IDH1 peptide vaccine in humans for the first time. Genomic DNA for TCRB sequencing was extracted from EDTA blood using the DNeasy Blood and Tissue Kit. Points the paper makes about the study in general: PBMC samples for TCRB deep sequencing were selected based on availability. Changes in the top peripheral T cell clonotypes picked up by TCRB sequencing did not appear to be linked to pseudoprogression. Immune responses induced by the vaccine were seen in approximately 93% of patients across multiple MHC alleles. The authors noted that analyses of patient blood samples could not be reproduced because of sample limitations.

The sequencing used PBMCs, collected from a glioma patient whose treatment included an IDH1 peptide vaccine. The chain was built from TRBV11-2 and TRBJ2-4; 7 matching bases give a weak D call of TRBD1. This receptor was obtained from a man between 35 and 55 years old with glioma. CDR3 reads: CASSLIRAGQQRGIQYF. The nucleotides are TGTGCCAGCAGCTTAATTCGTGCGGGACAGCAAAGGGGCATTCAGTACTTC.